A single sample gave rise to the 11 T cell receptor beta chains below, sequenced in a study of regulatory T cells in long-lasting Graves disease. Time point reported: newly diagnosed GD, antithyroid drugs for less than 3 months. PBMC-derived RNA was used for the TCR library. Investigators prepared the TCR beta libraries by applying iRepertoire HTBI primers and Arm-PCR of CDR3 regions. MiXCR, applied by TCRdb to the multiplex PCR reads, yields one record per CDR3 protein. The table shows hundreds of thousands of distinct CDR3 sequences, with approximately 16% occurring only once. These data also featured in a second study, about T cells in Graves' hyperthyroidism and ophthalmopathy.

The source was peripheral blood mononuclear cells (PBMCs), collected at new diagnosis, from a patient treated with antithyroid drugs. Receptors originate from a man aged 35 to 55 with Graves disease.

This clonotype was detected many times. CDR3 in DNA: TGTGCCAGCAGTGGGGGACAGGGGGCGGACGAGCAGTACTTC. Translation gives CASSGGQGADEQYF. The gene calls are TRBV28 and TRBJ2-7, with 12 bases identical to TRBD1. Losses at the gene ends were 5 bases for V and 5 bases for J; bases not matched to a gene: 4. The CDR3 is 14 amino acids. CDR1 is MDHEN and CDR2 is SYDVKM in the germline V gene.

This clonotype was recorded many times. The chain carries TRBV3-1 and TRBJ2-5; D is possibly TRBD1 (6 bases). The length of the CDR3 is 15 residues. Deletions cut 6 bases from V and 1 base from J, with 15 bases between. Per germline, CDR1 LGHDT and CDR2 YNNKEL (reference sequence). The CDR3 reads CASSSTQGFQETQYF. Here the CDR3 DNA reads TGTGCCAGCAGTTCCACACAGGGATTCCAAGAGACCCAGTACTTC.

This clonotype came up many times. The gene calls are TRBV6-1 and TRBJ2-3; 10 nucleotides align to TRBD2. J lost 4 bases, V lost 5 bases, and 3 bases had no gene match. The CDR3 spans 14 residues. CDR1 is MNHNS and CDR2 is SASEGT in the germline V gene. CDR3 residues: CASSLAGASDTQYF. In DNA, the CDR3 is TGTGCCAGCAGTCTAGCGGGGGCCTCAGATACGCAGTATTTT.

This clonotype has a count of ten or more. The V call is TRBV7-2, the J call TRBJ2-7; weak D call: TRBD1 (5 bases). The CDR3 totals 11 residues. Trimming left V 4 bases short and J 13 bases short, with 14 bases between. Germline V CDR1 and CDR2: SGHTA, FQGNSA. CDR3 loop: CASSSGRISYF. CDR3 nucleotide sequence: TGTGCCAGCAGCTCAGGGCGAATCTCTTACTTC. The variable domain in full, with the rest retrieved from reference TRBV7-2 and TRBJ2-7, is GAGVSQSPSNKVTEKGKDVELRCDPISGHTALYWYRQSLGQGLEFLIYFQGNSAPDKSGLPSDRFSAERTGGSVSTLTIQRTQQEDSAVYLCASSSGRISYFGPGTRLTVT.

CDR3 protein: CASRSQGIGAKNIQYF. The CDR3 nucleotides read TGCGCCAGCAGATCACAGGGGATAGGGGCCAAAAACATTCAGTACTTC. This chain uses TRBV5-1 with TRBJ2-4, with 7 bases identical to TRBD1. Germline CDR1 reads SGHRS; CDR2 reads YFSETQ. V shed 5 bases and J 1 base; nucleotides not matched to a gene: 9. This CDR3 is 16 amino acids long.

The V call is TRBV29-1, the J call TRBJ2-7; a possible D gene is TRBD1 (6 bases). The germline V gene has CDR1 SQVTM and CDR2 ANQGSEA. This CDR3 region has 15 residues. V gave up 4 bases and J gave up 0 bases, with 16 bases separating them. The CDR3 is CSVVGPGHFSYEQYF. As DNA, the CDR3 is TGCAGCGTTGTTGGCCCGGGACACTTCTCCTACGAGCAGTACTTC.

The chain recombines TRBV3-1 with TRBJ2-3; D call uncertain. CDR3 length: 13 residues. Germline V CDR1 and CDR2: LGHDT, YNNKEL (reference sequence). Trimming took 4 bases from V and 2 from J, leaving 7 bases between them. The CDR3: CASSLFYTDTQYF. For the CDR3, the DNA is TGTGCCAGCAGCCTTTTTTACACAGATACGCAGTATTTT.

This clonotype was picked up many times. The J gene is TRBJ2-7, the V gene TRBV2; D is possibly TRBD1 (5 bases). The CDR3 has 14 amino acids. Trimming pared 7 bases from V and 1 base from J, leaving 14 bases between. Looked up from germline, CDR1 is SNHLY and CDR2 is FYNNEI. This CDR3 reads CASKVVGASYEQYF. The CDR3 DNA is TGTGCCAGCAAGGTAGTAGGGGCTTCCTACGAGCAGTACTTC. The whole variable domain, remainder taken from reference TRBV2 and TRBJ2-7, is EPEVTQTPSHQVTQMGQEVILRCVPISNHLYFYWYRQILGQKVEFLVSFYNNEISEKSEIFDDQFSVERPDGSNFTLKIRSTKLEDSAMYFCASKVVGASYEQYFGPGTRLTVT.

In the case of this clonotype: This clone may be a read error of a much larger clone one base away. The rearrangement joins TRBV12-3 or TRBV12-4 to TRBJ2-2; a weak D match, TRBD2 (5 bases). The CDR3 totals 15 residues. CDR3 sequence: CASSLARVYTGEPFF. CDR3 DNA sequence: TGTGCCAGCAGTTTAGCTAGGGTCTACACCGGGGAGCCGTTTTTT.

This chain uses TRBV10-3 with TRBJ2-7; the D gene is possibly TRBD1 (6 bases). With 4 bases removed from V and 6 bases from J, the gap between germline ends came to 7 bases. The V gene's germline CDR1 is ENHRY and CDR2 SYGVKD. CDR3 length equals 11 residues. The CDR3 sequence: CAISGRGEQYF. The CDR3 DNA reads as TGTGCCATCAGTGGCAGGGGCGAGCAGTACTTC.

V usage is TRBV10-3 and J usage is TRBJ2-3; TRBD2 aligns across 9 bases. V was clipped by 1 base and J by 3 bases; unmatched bases: 5. CDR1 is ENHRY and CDR2 is SYGVKD in the germline V gene. This CDR3 region has 16 residues. The CDR3 DNA sequence: TGTGCCATCAGTGAGTTCGGCCTAGCGGGGACAGATACGCAGTATTTT. Its translation: CAISEFGLAGTDTQYF.